This T cell receptor beta chain was sequenced in a study of blood T cells in healthy people across ages. Roughly 10 milliliters was the volume of peripheral blood drawn from each donor. General study results and limits: The study regarded diversity estimates from one million T cells as underestimates.

Note on this clonotype: Its antigen is not known.

A sample-barcoded 5' primer and a J-beta primer mix were used in a second PCR of roughly 7 to 11 cycles. TCRdb redid the calling of the 5' RACE reads with MiXCR, one entry per CDR3 protein. The sample has hundreds of thousands of distinct CDR3 sequences, about 32% seen once; the top ten hold roughly 14%. Germline loops: CDR1 LGHDT, CDR2 YNNKEL (reference sequence). CDR3 length equals 14 residues. With 6 bases removed from V and 5 bases from J, the gap between germline ends came to 16 bases. The TCR was taken from a woman of 80 years or more in good health. The sequencing input was blood. J is TRBJ1-1 and V is TRBV3-1; no clear D. The chain's CDR3 is CASSHTLSGTEAFF. The CDR3 nucleotides are TGTGCCAGCAGTCACACCTTGTCGGGGACTGAAGCTTTCTTT. Supplemented by reference TRBV3-1 and TRBJ1-1, the full variable domain reads DTAVSQTPKYLVTQMGNDKSIKCEQNLGHDTMYWYKQDSKKFLKIMFSYNNKELIINETVPNRFSPKSPDKAHLNLHINSLELGDSAVYFCASSHTLSGTEAFFGQGTRLTVV.